This section outlines one TCR beta chain sequence together with its context. The antigen is not known. The data were obtained in a study of cytomegalovirus exposure and HLA in healthy donors. J was trimmed by 9 bases and V by 2 bases; bases with no gene match: 4. There are 13 residues in the CDR3. The germline V gene has CDR1 SGHTA and CDR2 FQGTGA. Study-level points and caveats: As a later analysis revealed, most CMV-associated TCR beta chains appeared HLA-restricted.

The PCR made use of 60 Vbeta and 13 Jbeta primers. As originally analysed: Roughly 12 million of tens of millions of unique TCR beta chains were shared, per a later count. Clones were read by immunoSEQ multiplex PCR, and TCRdb kept only the in-frame ones, dropping some. That table furnishes V, J and clone size, whereas the DNA furnished D and trimming. Among some 150,000 clones listed, 75% to 80% were seen once. The TCR comes from a woman under 40 in good health and CMV-seronegative. The V and J genes are TRBV7-3 and TRBJ2-1; TRBD1 agrees at 7 bases. The sequencing sample was made of PBMCs. This CDR3 reads CASSLLGGSEQFF. The DNA of the CDR3 is TGTGCCAGCAGCTTATTAGGGGGCAGTGAGCAGTTCTTC.